This TCR beta chain comes out of a study of CD8 T cells in ankylosing spondylitis. This clonotype was seen repeatedly, ten times or more. Its target is not known. Germline-derived CDR1 and CDR2 are MNHEY and SVGAGI. The V and J ends lost 6 bases and 5 bases respectively, with 22 bases between them. This CDR3 contains 16 residues. Regarding the study as a whole: Seemingly distinctive of ankylosing spondylitis blood was a TCR beta motif formed by eight highly homologous variants. According to the report, clones linked to the disease were significantly enriched in matched synovial fluid samples taken from ankylosing spondylitis patients.

It was by quantitative 5'-RACE with molecular barcodes that TCR beta libraries were made. TCRdb reprocessed the 5' RACE reads with MiXCR, giving one entry per CDR3 protein. The sample lists about 36,000 distinct CDR3 sequences; 4.5% to 6% were seen once. The sequenced material came from blood, either unsorted or a sorted T cell fraction (not recorded which). This TCR derives from a male donor with ankylosing spondylitis or in good health (not recorded which). The V and J genes are TRBV6-5 and TRBJ1-2; D remains ambiguous. The CDR3 DNA sequence: TGTGCCAGCAGCCCCCATGAGACCTTACTCGGGTATGGCTACACCTTC. Protein sequence: CASSPHETLLGYGYTF.